This T cell receptor (beta chain) was identified during a study of chemoradiotherapy in HPV16-positive cancers. V was clipped by 5 bases and J by 2 bases, with 3 bases between them. The CDR3 extends over 12 amino acids. Germline V gives CDR1 LNHDA, CDR2 SQIVND (reference sequence). The method was immunoSEQ multiplex PCR; TCRdb's version includes in-frame clones alone and lacks a portion of them. In the table there are some 19,000 clones, 86% of which are singletons. This receptor was obtained from a human donor with HPV-associated anogenital cancer. This chain uses TRBV19 with TRBJ2-2; the D is unclear. The specimen comprised blood, sampled from a patient who underwent chemoradiotherapy. CDR3 in amino acids: CASSANTGELFF. The DNA for the CDR3 is TGTGCCAGTAGTGCAAACACCGGGGAGCTGTTTTTT. The whole variable domain, filled in from reference TRBV19 and TRBJ2-2, reads DGGITQSPKYLFRKEGQNVTLSCEQNLNHDAMYWYRQDPGQGLRLIYYSQIVNDFQKGDIAEGYSVSREKKESFPLTVTSAQKNPTAFYLCASSANTGELFFGEGSRLTVL.